The sequence of this T cell receptor (beta chain) was determined in a study of radiotherapy plus CTLA-4 blockade in lung cancer (dated by TCRdb to 2016 to 2019). For the study in its entirety: Among the enrolled patients, under 20% had an objective response, and 25% to 40% reached disease control.

Focal radiation therapy combined with CTLA-4 blockade (ipilimumab) was tested in patients with chemo-refractory metastatic non-small-cell lung cancer. Overall study results and their limits: TCR clones derived from tumors expanded in peripheral blood after treatment with radiotherapy and ipilimumab. Increased serum interferon-beta after radiation, together with early dynamic changes in blood T cell clones, were reported to be the strongest predictors of response.

The protocol used for the library was the immunoSEQ multiplex PCR assay. The clones in this table, taken by TCRdb from immuneACCESS, are in-frame only. Not every clone is retained; where verified, under half of the shortfall comes from an unresolved V gene, and the cause of the rest is unknown. This sample is represented by 85,000 to 120,000 clones; over 75% of them were singletons. Over 2% of the sample goes to the ten largest clones. Trimming accounts for 2 bases at V and 6 bases at J, while the number of junction bases matched to no gene is 3. From the germline V gene (reference sequence), CDR1 is MNHNY and CDR2 is SVGAGI. The CDR3, cysteine through phenylalanine, is 14 amino acids long. The CDR3 DNA has 42 bases and is translated from base 1. On this clone: The antigen it recognizes is unknown. There are no base qualities to consult, and no much larger clone falls within one base. The same CDR3 can be traced to other DNA sequences in this sample.

The rearrangement combines TRBV6-6 with TRBJ1-2; 10 junctional bases match TRBD1. The TCR originated in a human donor with non-small cell lung cancer that progressed on radiotherapy plus ipilimumab. Some clones in this sample may be carry-over from other donors' samples. Sequencing was performed on peripheral blood, taken from a patient treated with radiotherapy plus ipilimumab. Read as DNA, the sequence is TGTGCCAGCAGTTACCTTGACAGGGGGCATGGCTACACCTTC. This yields the protein CASSYLDRGHGYTF.